This T cell receptor (beta chain) was obtained from a study of blood T cells in healthy people across ages. General observations from the study: The authors considered diversity estimates from one million T cells to be underestimates. TCR beta diversity tracked closely with naive T cell percentage. While age rose, TCR beta diversity per million T cells dropped in a roughly linear way.

The V and J ends lost 0 bases and 6 bases, in that order; junction bases with no gene match: 9. Per the germline V gene, CDR1 is DFQATT and CDR2 is SNEGSKA (reference sequence). The CDR3 runs 16 residues. The authors ran a second PCR of about 6 to 12 cycles using a sample-barcoded 5' primer and a J-beta primer mix. Every molecule of cDNA carried a tag from a template-switch adaptor with 12 random nucleotides. TCRdb independently ran MiXCR on the 5' RACE reads; one entry per CDR3 protein. Of fewer than 2,000,000 distinct CDR3 sequences listed, 35% to 50% are singletons. This clonotype was seen a few times. Its antigen remains unidentified.

The chain uses TRBV20-1 and TRBJ2-1, with TRBD2 identical over 9 bases. The receptor was isolated from a human donor in good health. Sequenced material: blood. The CDR3 coding sequence is TGCAGTGCTAGAGATCCGGATAGCGGGGGTCTCAATGAGCAGTTCTTC. Its translation is CSARDPDSGGLNEQFF.